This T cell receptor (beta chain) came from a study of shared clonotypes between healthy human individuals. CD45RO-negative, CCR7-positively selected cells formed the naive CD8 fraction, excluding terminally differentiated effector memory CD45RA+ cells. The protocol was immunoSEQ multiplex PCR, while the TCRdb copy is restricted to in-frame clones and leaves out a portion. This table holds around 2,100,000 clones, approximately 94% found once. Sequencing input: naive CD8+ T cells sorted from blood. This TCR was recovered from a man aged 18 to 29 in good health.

In DNA, the CDR3 is TGTGCCAGCTTCGGGGGCGACACTGAAGCTTTCTTT. It specifies CASFGGDTEAFF. This rearrangement joins TRBV2 to TRBJ1-1; D is possibly TRBD1 (6 bases). From germline, CDR1 is SNHLY and CDR2 FYNNEI. CDR3 length: 12 amino acids. V lost 8 bases and J 3 bases, leaving 10 bases between the germline ends.